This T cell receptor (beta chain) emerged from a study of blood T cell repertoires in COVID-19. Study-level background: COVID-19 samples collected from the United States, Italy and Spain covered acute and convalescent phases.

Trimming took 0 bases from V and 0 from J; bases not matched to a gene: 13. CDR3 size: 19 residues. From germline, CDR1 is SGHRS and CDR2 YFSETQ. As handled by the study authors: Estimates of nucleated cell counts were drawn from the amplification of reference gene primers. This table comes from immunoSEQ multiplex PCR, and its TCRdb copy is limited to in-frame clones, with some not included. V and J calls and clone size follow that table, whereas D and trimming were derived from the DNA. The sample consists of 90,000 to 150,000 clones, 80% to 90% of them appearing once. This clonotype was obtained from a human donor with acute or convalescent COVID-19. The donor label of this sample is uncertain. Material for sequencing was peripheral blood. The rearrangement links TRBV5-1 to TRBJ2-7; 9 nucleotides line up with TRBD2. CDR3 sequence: CASSLGLAGGPTGSYEQYF. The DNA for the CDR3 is TGCGCCAGCAGCTTGGGTTTGGCGGGAGGGCCGACCGGCTCCTACGAGCAGTACTTC. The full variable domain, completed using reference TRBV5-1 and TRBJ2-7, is KAGVTQTPRYLIKTRGQQVTLSCSPISGHRSVSWYQQTPGQGLQFLFEYFSETQRNKGNFPGRFSGRQFSNSRSEMNVSTLELGDSALYLCASSLGLAGGPTGSYEQYFGPGTRLTVT.